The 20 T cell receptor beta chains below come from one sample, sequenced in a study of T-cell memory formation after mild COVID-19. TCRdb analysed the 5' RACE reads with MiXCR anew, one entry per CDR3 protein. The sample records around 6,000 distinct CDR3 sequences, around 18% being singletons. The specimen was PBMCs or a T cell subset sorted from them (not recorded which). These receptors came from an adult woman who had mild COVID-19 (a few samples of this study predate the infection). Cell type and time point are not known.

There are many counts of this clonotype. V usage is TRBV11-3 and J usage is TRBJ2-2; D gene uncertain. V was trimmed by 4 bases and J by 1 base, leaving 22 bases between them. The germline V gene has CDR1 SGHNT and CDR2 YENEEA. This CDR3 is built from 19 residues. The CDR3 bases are TGTGCCAGCAGCTCTGGAGTCATTGACGGCGGTCAGAACACCGGGGAGCTGTTTTTT. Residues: CASSSGVIDGGQNTGELFF.

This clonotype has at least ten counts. CDR3 residues: CSASWDPRPAGETQYF. The CDR3 DNA reads as TGCAGTGCTAGTTGGGACCCCCGACCAGCGGGAGAGACCCAGTACTTC. The J gene is TRBJ2-5, the V gene TRBV20-1, with D tentatively TRBD2 (6 bases). V lost 3 bases to trimming and J lost 4 bases, with 21 bases between them. Germline values: CDR1 DFQATT, CDR2 SNEGSKA (reference sequence). CDR3 size: 16 residues.

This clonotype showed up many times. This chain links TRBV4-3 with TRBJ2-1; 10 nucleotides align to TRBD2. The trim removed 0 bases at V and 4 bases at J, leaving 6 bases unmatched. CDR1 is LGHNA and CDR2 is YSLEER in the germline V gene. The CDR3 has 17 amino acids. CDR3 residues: CASSQDGLAGEYNEQFF. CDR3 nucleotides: TGCGCCAGCAGCCAAGATGGGCTAGCGGGAGAGTACAATGAGCAGTTCTTC.

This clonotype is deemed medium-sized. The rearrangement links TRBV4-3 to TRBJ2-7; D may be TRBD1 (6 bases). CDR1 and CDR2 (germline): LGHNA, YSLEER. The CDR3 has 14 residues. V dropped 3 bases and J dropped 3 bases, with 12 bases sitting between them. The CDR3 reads CASSQMTGYYEQYF. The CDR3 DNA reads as TGCGCCAGCAGCCAGATGACAGGATACTACGAGCAGTACTTC.

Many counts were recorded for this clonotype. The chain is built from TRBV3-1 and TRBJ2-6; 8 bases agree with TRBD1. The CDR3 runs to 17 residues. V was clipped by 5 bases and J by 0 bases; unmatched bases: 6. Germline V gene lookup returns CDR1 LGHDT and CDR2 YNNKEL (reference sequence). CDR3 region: CASSDGTGLSGANVLTF. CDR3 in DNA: TGTGCCAGCAGCGATGGGACAGGACTCTCTGGGGCCAACGTCCTGACTTTC.

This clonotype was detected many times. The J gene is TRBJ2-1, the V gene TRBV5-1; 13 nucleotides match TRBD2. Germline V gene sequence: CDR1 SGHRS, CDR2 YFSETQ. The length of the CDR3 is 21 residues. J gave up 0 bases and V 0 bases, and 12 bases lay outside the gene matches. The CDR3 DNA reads TGCGCCAGCAGCTTGGTCTCGGGGGGACTAGCGGGACCAAGCTCCTACAATGAGCAGTTCTTC. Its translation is CASSLVSGGLAGPSSYNEQFF.

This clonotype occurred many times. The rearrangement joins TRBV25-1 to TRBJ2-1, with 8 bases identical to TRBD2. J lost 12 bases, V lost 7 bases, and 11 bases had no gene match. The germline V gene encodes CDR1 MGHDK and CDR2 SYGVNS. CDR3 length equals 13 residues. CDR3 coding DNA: TGTGCCAGCACCCATCGGGGCGGGGGGAGGCAGTTCTTC. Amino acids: CASTHRGGGRQFF.

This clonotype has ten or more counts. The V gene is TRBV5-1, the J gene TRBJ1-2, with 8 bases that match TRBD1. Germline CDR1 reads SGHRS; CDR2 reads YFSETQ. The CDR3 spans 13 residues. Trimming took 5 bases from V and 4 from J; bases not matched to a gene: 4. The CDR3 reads CASSTGTGYGYTF. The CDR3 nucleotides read TGCGCCAGCAGTACTGGGACAGGCTATGGCTACACCTTC.

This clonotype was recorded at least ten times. CDR3 nucleotides: TGCAGTGCTAGCATAGGGGGGCGAAATGGCTACACCTTC. It encodes CSASIGGRNGYTF. The rearrangement uses TRBV20-1 and TRBJ1-2, with a tentative D call TRBD1 (6 bases). There are 13 residues in the CDR3. Germline values: CDR1 DFQATT, CDR2 SNEGSKA (reference sequence). Trimming pared 3 bases from V and 6 bases from J, leaving 14 bases between.

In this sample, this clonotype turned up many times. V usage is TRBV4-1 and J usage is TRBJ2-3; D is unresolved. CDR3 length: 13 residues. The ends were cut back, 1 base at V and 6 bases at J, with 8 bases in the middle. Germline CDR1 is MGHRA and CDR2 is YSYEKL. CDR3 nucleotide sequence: TGCGCCAGCAGCCAAGGACGAATGGATACGCAGTATTTT. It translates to CASSQGRMDTQYF.

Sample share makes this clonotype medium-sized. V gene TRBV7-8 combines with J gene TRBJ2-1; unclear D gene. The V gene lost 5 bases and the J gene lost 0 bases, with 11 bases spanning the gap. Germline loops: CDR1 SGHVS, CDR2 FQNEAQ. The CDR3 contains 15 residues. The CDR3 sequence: CASSIGFSSYNEQFF. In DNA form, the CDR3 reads TGTGCCAGCAGCATAGGCTTTAGCTCCTACAATGAGCAGTTCTTC.

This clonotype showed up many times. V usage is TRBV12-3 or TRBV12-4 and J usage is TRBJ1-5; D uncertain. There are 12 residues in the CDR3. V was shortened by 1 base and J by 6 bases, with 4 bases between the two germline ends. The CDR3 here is CASSLVPQPQHF. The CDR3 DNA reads TGTGCCAGCAGTTTAGTCCCTCAGCCCCAGCATTTT.

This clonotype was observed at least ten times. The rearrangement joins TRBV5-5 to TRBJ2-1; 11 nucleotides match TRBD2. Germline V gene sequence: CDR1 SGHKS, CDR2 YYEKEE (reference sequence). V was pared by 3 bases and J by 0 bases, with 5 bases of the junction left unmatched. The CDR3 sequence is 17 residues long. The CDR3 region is CASSWGLAESSYNEQFF. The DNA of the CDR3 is TGTGCCAGCAGCTGGGGACTAGCGGAGAGCTCCTACAATGAGCAGTTCTTC.

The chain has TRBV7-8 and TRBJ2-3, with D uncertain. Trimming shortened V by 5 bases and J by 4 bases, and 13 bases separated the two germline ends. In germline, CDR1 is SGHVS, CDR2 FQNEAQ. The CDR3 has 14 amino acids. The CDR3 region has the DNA TGTGCCAGCAGCCTTCGTGCCGGGTCAGATACGCAGTATTTT. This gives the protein CASSLRAGSDTQYF.

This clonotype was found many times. The CDR3: CASSDGGEPQHF. The CDR3 DNA reads TGTGCCAGCTCGGACGGTGGTGAGCCCCAGCATTTT. This chain connects TRBV6-5 to TRBJ1-5; D gene unclear. The CDR3 extends over 12 amino acids. Germline CDR1 and CDR2: MNHEY and SVGAGI. V lost 8 bases and J 8 bases, leaving 13 bases between the germline ends.

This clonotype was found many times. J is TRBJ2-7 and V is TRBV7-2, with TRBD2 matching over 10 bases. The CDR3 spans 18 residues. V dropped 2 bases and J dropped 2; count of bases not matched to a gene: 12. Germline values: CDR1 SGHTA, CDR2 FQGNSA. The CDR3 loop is CASSLTGLAEEGAYEQYF. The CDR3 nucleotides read TGTGCCAGCAGCTTAACCGGACTAGCGGAGGAGGGGGCCTACGAGCAGTACTTC.

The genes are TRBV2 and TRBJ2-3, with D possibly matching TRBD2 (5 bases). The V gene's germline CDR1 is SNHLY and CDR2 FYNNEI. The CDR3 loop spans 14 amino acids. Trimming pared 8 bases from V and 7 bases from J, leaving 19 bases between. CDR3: CASRGRGIKNTQYF. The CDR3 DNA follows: TGTGCCAGCCGTGGGCGAGGGATCAAAAATACGCAGTATTTT.

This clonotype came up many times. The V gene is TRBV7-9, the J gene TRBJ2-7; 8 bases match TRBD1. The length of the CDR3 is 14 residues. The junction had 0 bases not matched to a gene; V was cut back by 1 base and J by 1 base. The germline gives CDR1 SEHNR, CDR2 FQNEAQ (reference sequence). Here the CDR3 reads CASSLGTGSYEQYF. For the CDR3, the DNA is TGTGCCAGCAGCTTAGGGACAGGGTCCTACGAGCAGTACTTC. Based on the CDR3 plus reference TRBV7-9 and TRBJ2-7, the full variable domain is DTGVSQNPRHKITKRGQNVTFRCDPISEHNRLYWYRQTLGQGPEFLTYFQNEAQLEKSRLLSDRFSAERPKGSFSTLEIQRTEQGDSAMYLCASSLGTGSYEQYFGPGTRLTVT.

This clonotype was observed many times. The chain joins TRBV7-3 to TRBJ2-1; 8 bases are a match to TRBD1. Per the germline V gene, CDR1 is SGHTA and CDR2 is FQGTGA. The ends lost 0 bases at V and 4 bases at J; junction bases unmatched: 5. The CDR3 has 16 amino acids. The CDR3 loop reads CASSLTGGTGYNEQFF. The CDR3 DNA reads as TGTGCCAGCAGCTTAACTGGTGGGACAGGATACAATGAGCAGTTCTTC.

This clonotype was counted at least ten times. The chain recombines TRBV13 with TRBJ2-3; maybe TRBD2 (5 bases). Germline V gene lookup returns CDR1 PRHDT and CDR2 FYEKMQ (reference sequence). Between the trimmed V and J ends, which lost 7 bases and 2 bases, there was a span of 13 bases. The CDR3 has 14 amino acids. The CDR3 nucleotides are TGTGCCAGCAAAGGGAGCGGAAACACAGATACGCAGTATTTT. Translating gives CASKGSGNTDTQYF.